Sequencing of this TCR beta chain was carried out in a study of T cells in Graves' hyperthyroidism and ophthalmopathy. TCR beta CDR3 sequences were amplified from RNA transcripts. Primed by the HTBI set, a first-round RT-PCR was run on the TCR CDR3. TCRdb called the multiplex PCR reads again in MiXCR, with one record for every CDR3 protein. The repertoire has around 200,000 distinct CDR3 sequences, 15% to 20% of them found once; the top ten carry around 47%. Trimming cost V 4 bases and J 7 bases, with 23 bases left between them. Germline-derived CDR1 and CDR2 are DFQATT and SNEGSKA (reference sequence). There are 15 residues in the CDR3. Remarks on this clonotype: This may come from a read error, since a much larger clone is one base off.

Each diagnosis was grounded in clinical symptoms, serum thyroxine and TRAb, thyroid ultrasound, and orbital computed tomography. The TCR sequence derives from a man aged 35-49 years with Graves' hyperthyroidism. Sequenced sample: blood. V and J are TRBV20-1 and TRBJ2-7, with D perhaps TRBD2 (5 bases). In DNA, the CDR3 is TGCAGTGCTACCCTCAACTGGTCCGGAAGGAGGGAGCAGTACTTC. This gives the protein CSATLNWSGRREQYF.